Listed below are T cell receptor beta chains from one sample, sequenced in a study of cytomegalovirus exposure and HLA in healthy donors. Using immunoSEQ multiplex PCR, the repertoire was profiled, and TCRdb retains in-frame clones only, with some absent. The profile shows more than 110,000 clones, around 80% of them singletons. Input material: PBMCs. The receptors originated from a middle-aged man in good health and CMV-seropositive. Each CDR3 is given without its conserved first and last residue. The order of the fields is V gene, CDR3 protein.

v_call: TRBV7-2; cdr3_aa: ASSPQGFGTDTQY
v_call: TRBV27; cdr3_aa: ASSLQGSGYGYT
v_call: TRBV29-1; cdr3_aa: SVGLLANYGYT
v_call: TRBV7-2; cdr3_aa: ASSRNLAVYTDTQY
v_call: TRBV27; cdr3_aa: ASSFRLDTSFSYEQY
v_call: TRBV5-1; cdr3_aa: ASSILAGGGTDTQY
v_call: TRBV10-3; cdr3_aa: AISESFGTSGIEQY
v_call: TRBV6-5; cdr3_aa: ASSSSGVYNEQF
v_call: TRBV29-1; cdr3_aa: SVVVDREGQPQH
v_call: TRBV6-5; cdr3_aa: VSSYSTGHEQY
v_call: TRBV5-4; cdr3_aa: ASSSSWASGSPYEQY
v_call: TRBV2; cdr3_aa: ASRPGLAKNIQY
v_call: TRBV19; cdr3_aa: ASSRGGETEAF
v_call: TRBV19; cdr3_aa: ASRGQGSPYEQY
v_call: TRBV5-6; cdr3_aa: ASSRVGTDNEKLF
v_call: TRBV6-6; cdr3_aa: ASSYAPGNQPQH
v_call: TRBV29-1; cdr3_aa: SVADSDTQY
v_call: TRBV30; cdr3_aa: AWSVRAGGPYEQF
v_call: TRBV27; cdr3_aa: ASSLQIFTDTQY
v_call: TRBV15; cdr3_aa: ATSLDREPYNEQF
v_call: TRBV19; cdr3_aa: ASSIGPNQPQH
v_call: TRBV7-8; cdr3_aa: ASSFGTPNTGELF
v_call: TRBV19; cdr3_aa: ASSMGQGAGDTQY
v_call: TRBV15; cdr3_aa: ATSRDPSYEQY
v_call: TRBV18; cdr3_aa: ASSPSPQTGYEQY
v_call: TRBV5-6; cdr3_aa: ASSWTGSTDTQY
v_call: TRBV7-2; cdr3_aa: ASSSSGTTTRTDTQY
v_call: TRBV27; cdr3_aa: ASSLHPLTGGNTEAF